This TCR beta chain came from a study of blood T cell repertoires in COVID-19. Overall study: Sites in the United States, Italy and Spain provided acute and convalescent COVID-19 samples.

Measured with immunoSEQ multiplex PCR; TCRdb has only the in-frame clones, and not every one. The table shows some 210,000 clones, with approximately 85% occurring only once. CDR3 size: 17 residues. V dropped 4 bases and J dropped 1 base, with 17 bases sitting between them. Germline V gives CDR1 LNHDA, CDR2 SQIVND (reference sequence). The chain is built from TRBV19 and TRBJ1-5; a possible D gene is TRBD1 (6 bases). The sample taken for sequencing was peripheral blood. The receptor's source is a woman aged 70-85 years with active or convalescent COVID-19. CDR3 amino acids: CASSNHPGRGSNQPQHF. The CDR3 DNA follows: TGTGCCAGTAGTAACCACCCTGGCAGGGGCAGCAATCAGCCCCAGCATTTT.